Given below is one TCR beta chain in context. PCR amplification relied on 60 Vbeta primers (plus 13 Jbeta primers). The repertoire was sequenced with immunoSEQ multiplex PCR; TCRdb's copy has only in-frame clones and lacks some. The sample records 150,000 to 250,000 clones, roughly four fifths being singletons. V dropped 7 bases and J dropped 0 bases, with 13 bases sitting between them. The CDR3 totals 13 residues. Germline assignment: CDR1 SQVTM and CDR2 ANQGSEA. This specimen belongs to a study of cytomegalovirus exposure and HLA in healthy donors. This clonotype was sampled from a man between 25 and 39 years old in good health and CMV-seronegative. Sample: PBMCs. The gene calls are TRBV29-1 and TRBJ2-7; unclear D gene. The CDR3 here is CSATRTSSYEQYF. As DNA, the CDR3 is TGCAGCGCCACCAGAACCTCCTCCTACGAGCAGTACTTC.